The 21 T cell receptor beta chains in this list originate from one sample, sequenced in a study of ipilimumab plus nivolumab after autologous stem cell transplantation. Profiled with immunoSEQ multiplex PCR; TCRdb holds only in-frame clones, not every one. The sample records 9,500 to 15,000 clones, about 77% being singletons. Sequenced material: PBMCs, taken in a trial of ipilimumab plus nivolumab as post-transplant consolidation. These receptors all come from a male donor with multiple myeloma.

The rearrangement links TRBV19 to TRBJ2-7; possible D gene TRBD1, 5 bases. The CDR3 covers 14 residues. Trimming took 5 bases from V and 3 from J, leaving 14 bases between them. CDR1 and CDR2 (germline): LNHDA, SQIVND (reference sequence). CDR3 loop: CASSPRRGGYEQYF. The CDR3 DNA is TGTGCCAGTAGTCCGAGAAGGGGTGGCTACGAGCAGTACTTC. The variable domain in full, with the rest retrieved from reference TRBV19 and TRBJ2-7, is DGGITQSPKYLFRKEGQNVTLSCEQNLNHDAMYWYRQDPGQGLRLIYYSQIVNDFQKGDIAEGYSVSREKKESFPLTVTSAQKNPTAFYLCASSPRRGGYEQYFGPGTRLTVT.

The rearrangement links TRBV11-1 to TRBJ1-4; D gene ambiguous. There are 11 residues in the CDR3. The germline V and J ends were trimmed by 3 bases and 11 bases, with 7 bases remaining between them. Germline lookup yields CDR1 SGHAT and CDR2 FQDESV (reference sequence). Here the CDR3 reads CASSLERKLFF. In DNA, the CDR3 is TGTGCCAGCAGCTTGGAGAGGAAACTGTTTTTT. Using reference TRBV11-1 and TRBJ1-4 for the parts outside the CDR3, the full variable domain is EAEVAQSPRYKITEKSQAVAFWCDPISGHATLYWYRQILGQGPELLVQFQDESVVDDSQLPKDRFSAERLKGVDSTLKIQPAELGDSAMYLCASSLERKLFFGSGTQLSVL.

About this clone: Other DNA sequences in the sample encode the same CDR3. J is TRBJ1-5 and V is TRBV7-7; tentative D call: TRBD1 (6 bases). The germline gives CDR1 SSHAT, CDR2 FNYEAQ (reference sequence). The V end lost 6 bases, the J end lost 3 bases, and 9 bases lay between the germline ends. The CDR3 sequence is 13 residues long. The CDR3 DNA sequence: TGTGCCAGCAGTGGGGGCCCCAATCAGCCCCAGCATTTT. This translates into CASSGGPNQPQHF.

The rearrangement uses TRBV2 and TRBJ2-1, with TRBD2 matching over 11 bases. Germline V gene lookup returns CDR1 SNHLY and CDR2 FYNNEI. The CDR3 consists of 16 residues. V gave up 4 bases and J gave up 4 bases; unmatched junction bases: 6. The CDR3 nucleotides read TGTGCCAGCAGTGGTCTAGCGGGGGGTACATACAATGAGCAGTTCTTC. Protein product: CASSGLAGGTYNEQFF.

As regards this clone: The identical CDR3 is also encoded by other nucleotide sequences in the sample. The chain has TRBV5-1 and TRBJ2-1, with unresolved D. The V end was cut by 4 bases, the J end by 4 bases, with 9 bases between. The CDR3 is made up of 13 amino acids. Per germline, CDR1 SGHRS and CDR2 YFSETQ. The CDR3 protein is CASSLGTYNEQFF. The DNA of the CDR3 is TGCGCCAGCAGCCTGGGAACTTACAATGAGCAGTTCTTC.

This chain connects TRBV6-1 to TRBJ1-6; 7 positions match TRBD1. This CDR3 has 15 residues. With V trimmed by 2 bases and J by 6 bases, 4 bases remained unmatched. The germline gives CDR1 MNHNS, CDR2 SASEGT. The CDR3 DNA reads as TGTGCCAGCAGTGAATTGGGACAGCCTAATTCACCCCTCCACTTT. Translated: CASSELGQPNSPLHF.

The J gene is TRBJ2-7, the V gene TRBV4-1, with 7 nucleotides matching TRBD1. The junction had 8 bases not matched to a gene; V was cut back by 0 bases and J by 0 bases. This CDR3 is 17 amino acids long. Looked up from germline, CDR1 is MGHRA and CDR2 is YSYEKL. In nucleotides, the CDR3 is TGCGCCAGCAGCCAAGAGGGCCCCGGGACAGTCTCCTACGAGCAGTACTTC. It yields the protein CASSQEGPGTVSYEQYF.

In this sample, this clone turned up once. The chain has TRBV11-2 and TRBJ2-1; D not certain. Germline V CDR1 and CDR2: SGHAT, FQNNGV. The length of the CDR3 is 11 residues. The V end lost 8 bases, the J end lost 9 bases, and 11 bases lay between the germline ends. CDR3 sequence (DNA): TGTGCCAGCGGGATAGGGCCTGAGCAGTTCTTC. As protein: CASGIGPEQFF.

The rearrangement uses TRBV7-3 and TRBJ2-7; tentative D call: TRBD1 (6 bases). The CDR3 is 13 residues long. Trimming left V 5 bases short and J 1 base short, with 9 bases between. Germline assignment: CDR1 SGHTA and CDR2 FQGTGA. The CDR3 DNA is TGTGCCAGCAGCCCAGGGACATCCTACGAGCAGTACTTC. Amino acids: CASSPGTSYEQYF.

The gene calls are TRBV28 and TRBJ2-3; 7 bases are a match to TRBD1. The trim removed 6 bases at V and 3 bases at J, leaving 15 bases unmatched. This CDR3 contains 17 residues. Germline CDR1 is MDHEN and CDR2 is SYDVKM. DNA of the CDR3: TGTGCCAGCAGCCCACCCCAAAAGGGGGCCTCTACAGATACGCAGTATTTT. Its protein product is CASSPPQKGASTDTQYF.

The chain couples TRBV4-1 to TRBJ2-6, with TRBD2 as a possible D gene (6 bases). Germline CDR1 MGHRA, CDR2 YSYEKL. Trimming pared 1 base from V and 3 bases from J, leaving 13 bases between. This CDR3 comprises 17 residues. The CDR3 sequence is CASSQGSLASGANVLTF. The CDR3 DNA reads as TGCGCCAGCAGCCAAGGGTCCCTAGCGAGTGGGGCCAACGTCCTGACTTTC.

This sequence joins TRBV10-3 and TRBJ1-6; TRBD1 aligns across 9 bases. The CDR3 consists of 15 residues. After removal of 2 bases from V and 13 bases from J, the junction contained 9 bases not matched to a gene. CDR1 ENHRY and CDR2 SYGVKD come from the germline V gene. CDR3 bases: TGTGCCATCAGTGAGCCTCGGACAGGGGTGGGGCCCCTCCACTTT. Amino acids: CAISEPRTGVGPLHF.

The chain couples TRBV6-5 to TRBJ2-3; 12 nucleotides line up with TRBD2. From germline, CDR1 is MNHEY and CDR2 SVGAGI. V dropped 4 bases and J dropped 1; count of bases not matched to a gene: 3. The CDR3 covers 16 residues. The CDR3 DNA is TGTGCCAGCAGTTCCAGGACTAGCGGGGGCACAGATACGCAGTATTTT. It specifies CASSSRTSGGTDTQYF.

The CDR3 loop reads CASSFESDTQYF. The CDR3 nucleotides read TGCGCCAGCAGCTTCGAGTCAGATACGCAGTATTTT. This chain joins TRBV5-1 and TRBJ2-3, with unresolved D. CDR3 length: 12 residues. Germline lookup yields CDR1 SGHRS and CDR2 YFSETQ. V gave up 2 bases and J gave up 4 bases, with 5 bases separating them.

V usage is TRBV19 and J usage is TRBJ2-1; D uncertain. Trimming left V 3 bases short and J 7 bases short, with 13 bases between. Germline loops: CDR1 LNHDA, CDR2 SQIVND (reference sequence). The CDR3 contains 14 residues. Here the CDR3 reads CASSMATLKNEQFF. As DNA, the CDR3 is TGTGCCAGTAGTATGGCGACCTTGAAAAATGAGCAGTTCTTC.

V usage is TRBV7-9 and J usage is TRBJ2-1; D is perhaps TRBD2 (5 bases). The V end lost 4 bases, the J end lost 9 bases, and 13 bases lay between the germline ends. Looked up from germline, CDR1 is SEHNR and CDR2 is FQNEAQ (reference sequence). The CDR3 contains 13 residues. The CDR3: CASSSSYEGEQFF. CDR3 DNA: TGTGCCAGCAGCTCAAGTTATGAGGGTGAGCAGTTCTTC.

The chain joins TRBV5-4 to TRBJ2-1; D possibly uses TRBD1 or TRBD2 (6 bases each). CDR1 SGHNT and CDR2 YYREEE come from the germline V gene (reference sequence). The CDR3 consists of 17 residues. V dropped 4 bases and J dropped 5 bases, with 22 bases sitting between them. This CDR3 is CASSPRPVWGADNEQFF. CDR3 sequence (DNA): TGTGCCAGCAGCCCCCGACCGGTTTGGGGGGCAGACAATGAGCAGTTCTTC.

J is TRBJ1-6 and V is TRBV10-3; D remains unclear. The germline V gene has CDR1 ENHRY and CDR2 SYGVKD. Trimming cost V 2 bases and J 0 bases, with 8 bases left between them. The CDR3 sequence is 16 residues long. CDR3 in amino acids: CAISEMPSSYNSPLHF. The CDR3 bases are TGTGCCATCAGTGAGATGCCGAGCTCCTATAATTCACCCCTCCACTTT.

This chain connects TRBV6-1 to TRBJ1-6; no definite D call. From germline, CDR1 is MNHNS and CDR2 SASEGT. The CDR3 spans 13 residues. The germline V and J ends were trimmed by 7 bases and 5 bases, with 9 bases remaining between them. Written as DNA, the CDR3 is TGTGCCAGCAACCGGGGAAATAATTCACCCCTCCACTTT. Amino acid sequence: CASNRGNNSPLHF.

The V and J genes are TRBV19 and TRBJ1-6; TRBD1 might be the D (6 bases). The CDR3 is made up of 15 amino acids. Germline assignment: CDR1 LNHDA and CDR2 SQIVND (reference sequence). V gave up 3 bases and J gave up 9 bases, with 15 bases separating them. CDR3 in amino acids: CASSIGGRESSPLHF. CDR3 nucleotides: TGTGCCAGTAGTATTGGGGGGCGTGAGAGTTCACCCCTCCACTTT.

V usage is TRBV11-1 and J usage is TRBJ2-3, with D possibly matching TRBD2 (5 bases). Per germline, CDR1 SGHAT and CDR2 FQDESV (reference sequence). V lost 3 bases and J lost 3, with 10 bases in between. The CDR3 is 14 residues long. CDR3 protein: CASSLVLATDTQYF. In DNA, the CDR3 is TGTGCCAGCAGCTTGGTATTAGCGACAGATACGCAGTATTTT. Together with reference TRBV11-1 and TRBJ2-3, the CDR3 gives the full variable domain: EAEVAQSPRYKITEKSQAVAFWCDPISGHATLYWYRQILGQGPELLVQFQDESVVDDSQLPKDRFSAERLKGVDSTLKIQPAELGDSAMYLCASSLVLATDTQYFGPGTRLTVL.